The 29 T cell receptor beta chains given below trace back to one sample, sequenced in a study of blood T cell repertoires in COVID-19. The method was immunoSEQ multiplex PCR; TCRdb's version includes in-frame clones alone and lacks a portion of them. The sample carries some 300,000 clones, around 88% recorded once. The sample was peripheral blood. Receptor source: a woman in her twenties or thirties who had recovered from COVID-19.

V usage is TRBV10-3 and J usage is TRBJ1-3, with D tentatively TRBD1 (5 bases). The V end was cut by 8 bases, the J end by 0 bases, with 11 bases between. Germline V gene sequence: CDR1 ENHRY, CDR2 SYGVKD. The CDR3 consists of 14 residues. CDR3 region: CAIGGTASGNTIYF. The CDR3 nucleotides are TGTGCCATCGGAGGGACGGCCTCTGGAAACACCATATATTTT.

The chain is built from TRBV2 and TRBJ2-1, with D possibly matching TRBD1 (6 bases). V shed 8 bases and J shed 5 bases, with 10 bases lying between them. The CDR3 is 12 residues long. Looked up from germline, CDR1 is SNHLY and CDR2 is FYNNEI. CDR3 protein: CASSGQHNEQFF. The CDR3 coding sequence is TGTGCCAGCTCGGGACAACACAATGAGCAGTTCTTC.

V and J are TRBV7-2 and TRBJ1-6; D call uncertain. The CDR3 extends over 14 amino acids. Trimming left V 2 bases short and J 6 bases short, with 8 bases between. Germline V lookup: CDR1 SGHTA, CDR2 FQGNSA. CDR3: CASSLIDGNSPLHF. Here the CDR3 DNA reads TGTGCCAGCAGCTTAATAGATGGTAATTCACCCCTCCACTTT.

The genes are TRBV6-2 or TRBV6-3 and TRBJ2-3; a possible D gene is TRBD2 (5 bases). The V end lost 5 bases, the J end lost 2 bases, and 8 bases lay between the germline ends. CDR3 length: 13 residues. CDR1 MNHEY and CDR2 SVGEGT come from the germline V gene. The CDR3 protein is CASSARDTDTQYF. The DNA of the CDR3 is TGTGCCAGCAGTGCCCGGGACACAGATACGCAGTATTTT.

The rearrangement uses TRBV19 and TRBJ1-1; possibly TRBD1 for D (5 bases). The germline CDR1 and CDR2 sequences are LNHDA and SQIVND (reference sequence). The CDR3 spans 14 residues. V was pared by 6 bases and J by 1 base, with 12 bases between. The CDR3 sequence: CASSRQSSNTEAFF. CDR3 DNA: TGTGCCAGTAGCCGACAGAGCTCGAACACTGAAGCTTTCTTT.

The chain combines TRBV4-2 with TRBJ1-3, with TRBD1 matching 9 bases. This CDR3 contains 17 residues. CDR1 and CDR2 (germline): LGHNA, YNFKEQ. Trimming removed 2 bases from V and 2 bases from J; junction bases left unmatched: 7. CDR3 coding DNA: TGTGCCAGCAGCCAAACCGGACAGGGGACGGCTGGAAACACCATATATTTT. Protein product: CASSQTGQGTAGNTIYF.

This clone was seen a single time. V gene TRBV29-1 combines with J gene TRBJ2-7; 7 bases match TRBD1. Germline lookup yields CDR1 SQVTM and CDR2 ANQGSEA. V lost 6 bases to trimming and J lost 1 base; unmatched junction nucleotides: 9. The CDR3 sequence is 14 residues long. CDR3 DNA sequence: TGCAGCGTCCGTCGGGACAGCCTTTCCTACGAGCAGTACTTC. Protein product: CSVRRDSLSYEQYF.

This clone was recorded only once. The V and J genes are TRBV3-1 (or the pseudogene TRBV3-2) and TRBJ1-2; TRBD1 might be the D (5 bases). V dropped 0 bases and J dropped 2 bases, with 13 bases sitting between them. The CDR3 is 16 residues long. From germline, CDR1 is LGHDT and CDR2 YNNKEL (reference sequence). CDR3 coding DNA: TGTGCCAGCAGCCAAGATTCGGCAGGGAGGAACTATGGCTACACCTTC. It yields the protein CASSQDSAGRNYGYTF.

The chain carries TRBV7-2 and TRBJ2-2, with 9 nucleotides matching TRBD2. V trimming: 5 bases; J trimming: 4 bases; junction bases outside the gene matches: 8. CDR1 and CDR2 (germline): SGHTA, FQGNSA. This CDR3 comprises 16 residues. This CDR3 reads CASSPGGGAGTGELFF. CDR3 DNA: TGTGCCAGCAGCCCAGGCGGGGGGGCCGGCACCGGGGAGCTGTTTTTT.

This chain links TRBV15 with TRBJ2-7; 13 nucleotides agree with TRBD2. The V gene's germline CDR1 is LNHNV and CDR2 YYDKDF (reference sequence). The junction had 1 base not matched to a gene; V was cut back by 5 bases and J by 3 bases. There are 14 residues in the CDR3. CDR3 nucleotides: TGTGCCACCAGCTGGACTAGCGGGGGCTACGAGCAGTACTTC. This gives the protein CATSWTSGGYEQYF. Drawing the rest from reference TRBV15 and TRBJ2-7, the complete variable domain is DAMVIQNPRYQVTQFGKPVTLSCSQTLNHNVMYWYQQKSSQAPKLLFHYYDKDFNNEADTPDNFQSRRPNTSFCFLDIRSPGLGDTAMYLCATSWTSGGYEQYFGPGTRLTVT.

The rearrangement uses TRBV27 and TRBJ1-4, with unresolved D. The V and J ends lost 1 base and 5 bases respectively, with 11 bases between them. Per the germline V gene, CDR1 is MNHEY and CDR2 is SMNVEV (reference sequence). This CDR3 is built from 15 residues. The CDR3: CASSLFPQRNEKLFF. CDR3 DNA sequence: TGTGCCAGCAGTTTATTTCCCCAGCGAAATGAAAAACTGTTTTTT.

The genes are TRBV6-6 and TRBJ2-7; D is possibly TRBD1 (6 bases). Trimming shortened V by 0 bases and J by 1 base, and 10 bases separated the two germline ends. Per the germline V gene, CDR1 is MNHNY and CDR2 is SVGAGI (reference sequence). This CDR3 has 15 residues. CDR3 in amino acids: CASSYSRGRSYEQYF. The CDR3 DNA sequence: TGTGCCAGCAGTTACTCGAGGGGGAGATCCTACGAGCAGTACTTC.

This chain connects TRBV12-3 or TRBV12-4 to TRBJ1-2; 9 bases are a match to TRBD1. The CDR3 runs 13 residues. V was clipped by 6 bases and J by 8 bases; unmatched bases: 7. The CDR3 nucleotides read TGTGCCAGCAGGGGGACAGGGATCGGGGGCTACACCTTC. Protein: CASRGTGIGGYTF.

In its sample, this clone was seen a few times. As DNA, the CDR3 is TGTGCCAGCAGTGAGGGGGGATGGAGTAGAGATTCACCCCTCCACTTT. Translating gives CASSEGGWSRDSPLHF. This sequence joins TRBV2 and TRBJ1-6, with D perhaps matching TRBD1 (5 bases). The CDR3 spans 16 residues. The germline CDR1 and CDR2 sequences are SNHLY and FYNNEI. Trimming shortened V by 3 bases and J by 8 bases, and 17 bases separated the two germline ends.

This chain connects TRBV7-2 to TRBJ1-3, with 10 bases lining up with TRBD1. CDR3 length: 16 residues. CDR1 and CDR2 (germline): SGHTA, FQGNSA. J gave up 4 bases and V 1 base, and 4 bases lay outside the gene matches. The CDR3 region has the DNA TGTGCCAGCAGCTTAGGACAGGGGGCCTCCGGAAACACCATATATTTT. This sequence encodes CASSLGQGASGNTIYF. Looking up the rest from reference TRBV7-2 and TRBJ1-3 gives the full variable domain: GAGVSQSPSNKVTEKGKDVELRCDPISGHTALYWYRQSLGQGLEFLIYFQGNSAPDKSGLPSDRFSAERTGGSVSTLTIQRTQQEDSAVYLCASSLGQGASGNTIYFGEGSWLTVV.

This rearrangement joins TRBV7-2 to TRBJ1-4; maybe TRBD1 (5 bases). This CDR3 has 15 residues. CDR1 is SGHTA, CDR2 FQGNSA, per germline. Trimming took off 0 bases at V and 0 bases at J, with 5 bases between the two ends. This CDR3 is CASSLAGPTNEKLFF. CDR3 nucleotides: TGTGCCAGCAGCTTAGCGGGGCCAACTAATGAAAAACTGTTTTTT. The whole variable domain, filled in from reference TRBV7-2 and TRBJ1-4, reads GAGVSQSPSNKVTEKGKDVELRCDPISGHTALYWYRQSLGQGLEFLIYFQGNSAPDKSGLPSDRFSAERTGGSVSTLTIQRTQQEDSAVYLCASSLAGPTNEKLFFGSGTQLSVL.

The chain has TRBV19 and TRBJ2-1; 7 nucleotides agree with TRBD1. The CDR3 sequence is 15 residues long. Germline trimming cut 5 bases from V and 0 bases from J; bases unmatched to any gene: 4. Germline V gives CDR1 LNHDA, CDR2 SQIVND (reference sequence). Here the CDR3 DNA reads TGTGCCAGTAGTCCGACAGGGACCTCCTACAATGAGCAGTTCTTC. This gives the protein CASSPTGTSYNEQFF. The whole variable domain, filled in from reference TRBV19 and TRBJ2-1, reads DGGITQSPKYLFRKEGQNVTLSCEQNLNHDAMYWYRQDPGQGLRLIYYSQIVNDFQKGDIAEGYSVSREKKESFPLTVTSAQKNPTAFYLCASSPTGTSYNEQFFGPGTRLTVL.

This chain links TRBV29-1 with TRBJ1-2; D is perhaps TRBD1 (6 bases). Deletions cut 3 bases from V and 4 bases from J, with 12 bases between. Germline loops: CDR1 SQVTM, CDR2 ANQGSEA. This CDR3 comprises 13 residues. This CDR3 is CSVDVGGLYGYTF. CDR3 nucleotides: TGCAGCGTTGACGTTGGGGGCCTCTATGGCTACACCTTC.

The chain combines TRBV28 with TRBJ1-2, with D possibly TRBD1 on 6 matching bases. The V end was cut by 6 bases, the J end by 5 bases, with 10 bases between. Germline lookup yields CDR1 MDHEN and CDR2 SYDVKM. CDR3 length equals 12 residues. CDR3 region: CASRVTGYGYTF. The CDR3 DNA is TGTGCCAGCAGGGTTACAGGGTATGGCTACACCTTC.

The genes are TRBV18 and TRBJ2-1; the D gene is possibly TRBD1 (6 bases). V was trimmed by 3 bases and J by 3 bases, leaving 9 bases between them. CDR1 KGHSH and CDR2 LQKENI come from the germline V gene. The CDR3 has 14 amino acids. The CDR3 reads CASSPARGYNEQFF. The CDR3 nucleotides read TGTGCCAGCTCACCGGCCAGGGGCTACAATGAGCAGTTCTTC.

The gene calls are TRBV5-1 and TRBJ2-1, with TRBD1 as a possible D gene (6 bases). This CDR3 region has 15 residues. Germline V lookup: CDR1 SGHRS, CDR2 YFSETQ. V was cut by 0 bases and J by 8 bases, with 15 bases left in between. The CDR3 nucleotides are TGCGCCAGCAGCTTGGGCAGGGGCGGTATTGATGAGCAGTTCTTC. Protein product: CASSLGRGGIDEQFF.

This chain uses TRBV19 with TRBJ1-5; 8 nucleotides agree with TRBD1. Germline CDR1 is LNHDA and CDR2 is SQIVND (reference sequence). V lost 2 bases and J lost 3; bases outside the gene matches: 12. The CDR3 runs to 18 residues. For the CDR3, the DNA is TGTGCCAGTAGTATAAAGTATCCCAGGGGGCTCATCAATCAGCCCCAGCATTTT. It translates to CASSIKYPRGLINQPQHF.

The chain links TRBV28 to TRBJ2-7; a weak D match, TRBD1 (5 bases). Deletions cut 3 bases from V and 3 bases from J, with 9 bases between. The CDR3 consists of 13 residues. Germline V gives CDR1 MDHEN, CDR2 SYDVKM. The CDR3 sequence: CASSFLGHYEQYF. CDR3 nucleotide sequence: TGTGCCAGCAGTTTTTTAGGACACTACGAGCAGTACTTC.

The genes are TRBV28 and TRBJ1-1; D is ambiguous. Deletions cut 3 bases from V and 5 bases from J, with 10 bases between. The CDR3 contains 13 residues. Germline V lookup: CDR1 MDHEN, CDR2 SYDVKM. The CDR3 loop reads CASSFPGWTEAFF. DNA for the CDR3: TGTGCCAGCAGTTTCCCCGGGTGGACTGAAGCTTTCTTT.

This clone was detected only once. The J gene is TRBJ2-7, the V gene TRBV9; 12 nucleotides agree with TRBD2. Germline V lookup: CDR1 SGDLS, CDR2 YYNGEE. The V gene end was trimmed by 0 bases and the J gene end by 7 bases; junction bases not matched to a gene: 2. This CDR3 has 14 amino acids. CDR3 in amino acids: CASSVELAGGEQYF. The CDR3 DNA reads TGTGCCAGCAGCGTAGAACTAGCGGGGGGTGAGCAGTACTTC.

CDR3 DNA sequence: TGTGCCAGCAGCTTATCAACGCAGGCCAGGGATTCACCCCTCCACTTT. It codes for CASSLSTQARDSPLHF. V and J are TRBV7-2 and TRBJ1-6; tentatively, D is TRBD1 (5 bases). The ends were cut back, 2 bases at V and 8 bases at J, with 16 bases in the middle. This CDR3 has 16 amino acids. Germline loops: CDR1 SGHTA, CDR2 FQGNSA.

This clone was seen only once. The chain's CDR3 is CASSPRQGQSSPLHF. The CDR3, as DNA: TGTGCCAGCAGTCCCCGACAGGGCCAAAGTTCACCCCTCCACTTT. The chain carries TRBV25-1 and TRBJ1-6, with 7 positions matching TRBD1. The germline V gene has CDR1 MGHDK and CDR2 SYGVNS. The CDR3 has 15 residues. V lost 5 bases to trimming and J lost 9 bases; unmatched junction nucleotides: 10.

This rearrangement joins TRBV2 to TRBJ1-6; perhaps TRBD1 as D (6 bases). V lost 2 bases and J lost 4, with 9 bases in between. The length of the CDR3 is 15 residues. Germline CDR1 SNHLY, CDR2 FYNNEI. CDR3 sequence (DNA): TGTGCCAGCAGTGAAAGGGGGACATATAATTCACCCCTCCACTTT. This sequence encodes CASSERGTYNSPLHF.

Concerning this clone itself: Distinct nucleotide sequences in the sample also encode this CDR3. This chain connects TRBV3-1 (or the pseudogene TRBV3-2) to TRBJ1-1; TRBD1 aligns across 8 bases. The CDR3 is 14 residues long. V shed 3 bases and J 4 bases; nucleotides not matched to a gene: 4. The germline gives CDR1 LGHDT, CDR2 YNNKEL (reference sequence). CDR3 loop: CASSQGQGATEAFF. Here the CDR3 DNA reads TGTGCCAGCAGCCAGGGTCAGGGGGCCACTGAAGCTTTCTTT.